The clone carrying this T cell receptor (beta chain) was detected ten times or more. This sample is part of a study of T cells in Graves' hyperthyroidism and ophthalmopathy. Amplification targeted TCR beta CDR3 regions from RNA transcripts. The primer set for the first-round RT-PCR of the TCR CDR3 was HTBI. From the multiplex PCR reads, TCRdb called clonotypes with MiXCR, one entry per CDR3 protein. The table lists roughly 240,000 distinct CDR3 sequences, 15% to 20% of them singletons. V was clipped by 2 bases and J by 1 base, with 8 bases between them. This CDR3 comprises 14 residues. Germline V gene sequence: CDR1 MNHEY, CDR2 SVGEGT.

J is TRBJ1-1 and V is TRBV6-2 or TRBV6-3, with no clear D. Sequenced: blood. This TCR was recovered from a woman between 18 and 29 years old with Graves' ophthalmopathy. CDR3 DNA sequence: TGTGCCAGCAGTTACGCAGGAAAGAACACTGAAGCTTTCTTT. Protein: CASSYAGKNTEAFF.